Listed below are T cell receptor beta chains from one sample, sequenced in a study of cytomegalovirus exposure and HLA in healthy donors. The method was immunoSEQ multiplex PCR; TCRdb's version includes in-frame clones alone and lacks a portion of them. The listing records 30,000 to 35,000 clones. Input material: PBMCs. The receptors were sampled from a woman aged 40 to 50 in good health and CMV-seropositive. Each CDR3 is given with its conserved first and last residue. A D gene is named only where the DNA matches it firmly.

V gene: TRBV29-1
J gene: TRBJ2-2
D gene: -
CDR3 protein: CGTGDRTGELFF
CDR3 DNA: TGCGGTACGGGAGACCGCACCGGGGAGCTGTTTTTT

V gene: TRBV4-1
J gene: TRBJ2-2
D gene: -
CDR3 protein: CASSQDRISRGTGELFF
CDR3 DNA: TGCGCCAGCAGCCAAGATCGGATCTCCAGGGGAACCGGGGAGCTGTTTTTT

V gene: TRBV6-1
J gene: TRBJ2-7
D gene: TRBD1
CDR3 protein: CAGNRDSSYEQYF
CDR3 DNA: TGTGCCGGAAACCGGGACAGCTCCTACGAGCAGTACTTC

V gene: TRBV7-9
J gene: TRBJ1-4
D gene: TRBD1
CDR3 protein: CASSLGLGTGATNEKLFF
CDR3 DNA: TGTGCCAGCAGCTTAGGGTTAGGGACAGGGGCAACTAATGAAAAACTGTTTTTT

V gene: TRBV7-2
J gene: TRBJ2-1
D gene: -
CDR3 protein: CASSWRRGSYNEQFF
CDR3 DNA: TGTGCCAGCAGCTGGAGGAGGGGCTCCTACAATGAGCAGTTCTTC

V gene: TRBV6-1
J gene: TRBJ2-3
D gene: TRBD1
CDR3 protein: CASELRDRGTDTQYF
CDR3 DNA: TGTGCCAGTGAACTTCGGGACAGGGGCACAGATACGCAGTATTTT

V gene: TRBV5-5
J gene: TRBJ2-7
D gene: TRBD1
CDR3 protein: CASSSTGTGVYEQYF
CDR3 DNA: TGTGCCAGCAGCTCGACCGGGACAGGGGTTTACGAGCAGTACTTC

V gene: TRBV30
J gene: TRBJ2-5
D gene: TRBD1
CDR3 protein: CAYSGTGDRETQYF
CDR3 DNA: TGTGCCTACTCCGGGACAGGGGATCGAGAGACCCAGTACTTC

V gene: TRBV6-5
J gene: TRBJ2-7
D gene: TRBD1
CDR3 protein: CASSRTGQGYEQYF
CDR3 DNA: TGTGCCAGCAGCCGCACGGGACAGGGATACGAGCAGTACTTC

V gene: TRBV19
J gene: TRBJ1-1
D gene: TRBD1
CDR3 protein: CAAATGGNTEAFF
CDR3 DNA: TGTGCGGCGGCCACAGGGGGGAACACTGAAGCTTTCTTT

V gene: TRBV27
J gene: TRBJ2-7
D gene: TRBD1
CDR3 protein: CASLPRTGSYEQYF
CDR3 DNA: TGTGCCAGCCTTCCGCGGACAGGCTCCTACGAGCAGTACTTC

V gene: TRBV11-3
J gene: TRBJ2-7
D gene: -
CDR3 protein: CASSSGVEQYF
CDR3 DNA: TGTGCCAGCAGCTCCGGAGTCGAGCAGTACTTC

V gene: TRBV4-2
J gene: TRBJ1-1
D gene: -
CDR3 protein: CASSPVTPNTEAFF
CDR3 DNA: TGTGCCAGCAGCCCCGTGACACCTAACACTGAAGCTTTCTTT

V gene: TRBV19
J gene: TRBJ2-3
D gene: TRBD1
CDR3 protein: CASSTQTGGDTQYF
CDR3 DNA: TGTGCCAGTAGTACCCAAACAGGGGGAGATACGCAGTATTTT

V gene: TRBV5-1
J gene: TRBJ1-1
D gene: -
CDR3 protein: CASSFGGVDTEAFF
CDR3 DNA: TGCGCCAGCAGCTTTGGGGGGGTAGATACTGAAGCTTTCTTT

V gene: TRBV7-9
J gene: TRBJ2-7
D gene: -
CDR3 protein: CASSLSRDSYEQYF
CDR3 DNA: TGTGCCAGCAGCTTAAGTCGGGACTCCTACGAGCAGTACTTC

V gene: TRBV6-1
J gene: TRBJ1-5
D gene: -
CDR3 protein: CASSEFRGNYQPQHF
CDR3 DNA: TGTGCCAGCAGTGAATTCAGGGGCAATTATCAGCCCCAGCATTTT

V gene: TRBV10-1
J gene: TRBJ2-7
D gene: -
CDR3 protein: CASSESTDSSYEQYF
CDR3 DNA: TGCGCCAGCAGTGAGTCCACGGACTCATCCTACGAGCAGTACTTC

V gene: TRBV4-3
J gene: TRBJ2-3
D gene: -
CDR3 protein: CASSQANTDTQYF
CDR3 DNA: TGCGCCAGCAGCCAAGCTAACACAGATACGCAGTATTTT

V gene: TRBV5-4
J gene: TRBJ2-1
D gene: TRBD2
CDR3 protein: CASSPMGTSVQEQFF
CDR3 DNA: TGTGCCAGCAGCCCTATGGGGACTAGCGTCCAGGAGCAGTTCTTC

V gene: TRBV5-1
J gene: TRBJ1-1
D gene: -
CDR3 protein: CASSLVSGDTEAFF
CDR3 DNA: TGCGCCAGCAGCTTGGTTTCAGGGGACACTGAAGCTTTCTTT

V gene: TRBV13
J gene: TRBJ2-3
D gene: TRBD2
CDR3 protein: CASSSLAGGRTDTQYF
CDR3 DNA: TGTGCCAGCAGCTCACTAGCGGGAGGGCGAACAGATACGCAGTATTTT

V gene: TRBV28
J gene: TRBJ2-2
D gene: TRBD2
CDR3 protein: CASSLGSGRARELFF
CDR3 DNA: TGTGCCAGCAGTTTGGGTAGCGGGAGGGCGCGGGAGCTGTTTTTT

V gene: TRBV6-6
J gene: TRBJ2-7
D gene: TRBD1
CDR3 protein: CASSNPGQGGEQYF
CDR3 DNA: TGTGCCAGCAGTAACCCGGGACAGGGAGGTGAGCAGTACTTC

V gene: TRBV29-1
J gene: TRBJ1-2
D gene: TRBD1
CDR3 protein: CSVRDRGYGYTF
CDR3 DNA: TGCAGCGTCCGGGACAGAGGCTATGGCTACACCTTC

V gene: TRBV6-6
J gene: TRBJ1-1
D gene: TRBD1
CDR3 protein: CASRTSGQGVEAFF
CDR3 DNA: TGTGCCAGCAGGACCTCGGGACAGGGGGTTGAAGCTTTCTTT

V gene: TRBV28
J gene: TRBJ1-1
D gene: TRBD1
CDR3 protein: CASSIAGGTYTEAFF
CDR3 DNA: TGTGCCAGCAGTATTGCAGGGGGCACGTACACTGAAGCTTTCTTT

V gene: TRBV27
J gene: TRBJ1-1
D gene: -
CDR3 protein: CASSRQGEAFF
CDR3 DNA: TGTGCCAGCAGCAGGCAGGGTGAAGCTTTCTTT

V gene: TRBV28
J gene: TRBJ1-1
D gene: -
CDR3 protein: CASSPNRPEAFF
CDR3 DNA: TGTGCCAGCAGTCCAAACAGGCCTGAAGCTTTCTTT

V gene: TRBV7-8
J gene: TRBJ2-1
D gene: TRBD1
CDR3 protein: CASSPPSGTGNEQFF
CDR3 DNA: TGTGCCAGCAGCCCCCCGAGCGGGACAGGGAATGAGCAGTTCTTC

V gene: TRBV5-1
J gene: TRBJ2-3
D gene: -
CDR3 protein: CASSLGVAASTDTQYF
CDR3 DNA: TGCGCCAGCAGCTTGGGGGTAGCGGCTAGCACAGATACGCAGTATTTT

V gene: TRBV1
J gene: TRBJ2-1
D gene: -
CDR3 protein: CTSSLALAGDRNEQFF
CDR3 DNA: TGCACCAGCAGCCTCGCGCTAGCGGGAGATAGGAATGAGCAGTTCTTC

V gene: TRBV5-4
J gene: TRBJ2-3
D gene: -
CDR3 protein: CASSARDSKGADTQYF
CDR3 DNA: TGTGCCAGCAGCGCCAGGGACTCTAAAGGGGCAGATACGCAGTATTTT

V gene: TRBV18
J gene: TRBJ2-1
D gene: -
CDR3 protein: CASSARSDTYNEQFF
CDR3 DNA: TGTGCCAGCTCCGCCCGCAGTGATACCTACAATGAGCAGTTCTTC

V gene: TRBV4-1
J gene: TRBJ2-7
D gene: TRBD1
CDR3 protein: CASSQGPGQTDYEQYF
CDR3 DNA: TGCGCCAGCAGCCAAGGACCGGGACAGACAGACTACGAGCAGTACTTC

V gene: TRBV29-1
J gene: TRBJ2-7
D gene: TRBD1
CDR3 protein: CSVQTGTPYEQYF
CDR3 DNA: TGCAGCGTCCAGACAGGGACCCCTTACGAGCAGTACTTC

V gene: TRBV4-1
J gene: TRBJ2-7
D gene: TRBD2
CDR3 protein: CASSRLAGGEQYF
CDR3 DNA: TGCGCCAGCAGCCGACTAGCGGGAGGCGAGCAGTACTTC